Described below is a single T cell receptor beta chain sequence and its context. Clones were sequenced by immunoSEQ multiplex PCR, and TCRdb holds only the in-frame ones, with some missing. The sample lists about 210,000 clones, around 80% occurring once. The length of the CDR3 is 14 residues. The germline CDR1 and CDR2 sequences are LGHNA and YSLEER. V dropped 4 bases and J dropped 1 base, with 10 bases sitting between them. This sample is part of a study of blood T cell repertoires in COVID-19. Whole-study context: Whether acute or convalescent, the COVID-19 samples came from the United States, Italy and Spain. Nucleic acid was either cDNA or gDNA, and it came from T cells, B-cell-depleted T cells, or PBMCs.

This receptor was taken from a man between 50 and 59 years old with active or convalescent COVID-19. Material: peripheral blood. The V and J genes are TRBV4-3 and TRBJ1-1, with a tentative D call TRBD1 (5 bases). This chain's CDR3 is CASSLPGKNTEAFF. CDR3 nucleotide sequence: TGCGCCAGCAGCCTACCAGGGAAGAACACTGAAGCTTTCTTT.